This T cell receptor (beta chain) came from a study of cytomegalovirus exposure and HLA in healthy donors. Study details: Unique TCR beta sequences numbering about 100 million came from about 180 million T cells in an earlier analysis.

CDR1 LGHNA and CDR2 YNFKEQ come from the germline V gene. Trimming cost V 0 bases and J 5 bases, with 13 bases left between them. The CDR3 is made up of 15 amino acids. General observations from the study: Per a later analysis, 15,000 to 20,000 TCR beta sequences showed association with HLA alleles at 0.05 false discovery rate.

The PCR employed 60 Vbeta primers together with 13 Jbeta primers. Sequenced by immunoSEQ multiplex PCR; TCRdb stores in-frame clones only, minus some. The sample lists about 150,000 clones; about 76% were seen once. On this clone itself: The antigen is undetermined.

This sequence joins TRBV4-2 and TRBJ1-2; D remains ambiguous. The receptor was derived from a man younger than 45 in good health and CMV-seropositive. Sequences were obtained from PBMCs. Here the CDR3 DNA reads TGTGCCAGCAGCCAAGACGGGTTATTCGGGTATGGCTACACCTTC. Amino acids: CASSQDGLFGYGYTF.